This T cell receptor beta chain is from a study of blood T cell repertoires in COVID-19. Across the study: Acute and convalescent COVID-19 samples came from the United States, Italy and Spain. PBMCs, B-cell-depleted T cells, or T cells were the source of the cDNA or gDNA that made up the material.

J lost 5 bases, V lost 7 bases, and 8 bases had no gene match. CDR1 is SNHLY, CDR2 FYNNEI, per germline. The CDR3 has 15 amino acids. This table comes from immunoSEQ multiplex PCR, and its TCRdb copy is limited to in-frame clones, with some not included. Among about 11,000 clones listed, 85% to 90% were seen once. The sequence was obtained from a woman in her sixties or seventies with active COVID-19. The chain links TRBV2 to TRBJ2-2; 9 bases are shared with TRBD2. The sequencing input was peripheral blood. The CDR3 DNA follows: TGTGCCAGCAACCCCGATAGCGGGGGAACCGGGGAGCTGTTTTTT. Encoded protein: CASNPDSGGTGELFF. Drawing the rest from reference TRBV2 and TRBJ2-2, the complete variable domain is EPEVTQTPSHQVTQMGQEVILRCVPISNHLYFYWYRQILGQKVEFLVSFYNNEISEKSEIFDDQFSVERPDGSNFTLKIRSTKLEDSAMYFCASNPDSGGTGELFFGEGSRLTVL.